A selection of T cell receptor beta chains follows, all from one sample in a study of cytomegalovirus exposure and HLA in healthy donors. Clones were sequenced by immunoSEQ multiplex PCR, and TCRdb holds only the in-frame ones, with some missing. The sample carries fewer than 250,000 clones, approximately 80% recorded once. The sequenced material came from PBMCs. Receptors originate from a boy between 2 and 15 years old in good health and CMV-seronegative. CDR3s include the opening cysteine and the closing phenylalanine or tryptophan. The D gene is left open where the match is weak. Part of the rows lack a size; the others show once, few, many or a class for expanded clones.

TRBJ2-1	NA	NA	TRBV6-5	CASSPGTRSYNEQFF	TGTGCCAGCAGTCCCGGGACACGATCCTACAATGAGCAGTTCTTC
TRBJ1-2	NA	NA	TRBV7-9	CASSLDFSNYGYTF	TGTGCCAGCAGCTTAGATTTCTCTAACTATGGCTACACCTTC
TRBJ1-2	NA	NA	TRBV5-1	CASRTTSGEAVLGYTF	TGCGCCAGCAGGACAACAAGTGGGGAGGCGGTTCTCGGCTACACCTTC
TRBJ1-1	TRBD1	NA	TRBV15	CATSSPGQLNTEAFF	TGTGCCACCAGCAGCCCGGGACAGCTGAACACTGAAGCTTTCTTT
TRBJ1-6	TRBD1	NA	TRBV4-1	CASSQLNRGSPLHF	TGCGCCAGCAGCCAACTAAACAGGGGATCACCCCTCCACTTT
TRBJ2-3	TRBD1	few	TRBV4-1	CASSQVTGTDTQYF	TGCGCCAGCAGCCAAGTGACAGGGACAGATACGCAGTATTTT
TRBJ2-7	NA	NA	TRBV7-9	CASSLRTKGEQYF	TGTGCCAGCAGCTTAAGGACTAAAGGCGAGCAGTACTTC
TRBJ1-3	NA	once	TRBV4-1	CASSQDSGFAGNTIYF	TGCGCCAGCAGCCAAGATTCGGGGTTCGCTGGAAACACCATATATTTT
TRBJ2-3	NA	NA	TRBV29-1	CSVENSPSRGDTQYF	TGCAGCGTTGAAAATAGCCCGAGTCGGGGAGATACGCAGTATTTT
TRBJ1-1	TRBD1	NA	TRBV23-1	CASSPQRQGRNEAFF	TGCGCCAGCAGTCCTCAACGACAGGGGAGGAATGAAGCTTTCTTT
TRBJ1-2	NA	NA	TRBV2	CASLSWDRANYGYTF	NA
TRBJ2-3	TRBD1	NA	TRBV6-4	CASSPGQGNTQYF	TGTGCCAGCAGTCCGGGACAGGGAAATACGCAGTATTTT
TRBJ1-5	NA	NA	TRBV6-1	CASRMGRTSNQPQHF	TGTGCCAGCAGAATGGGGCGTACGAGCAATCAGCCCCAGCATTTT
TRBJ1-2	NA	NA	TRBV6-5	CASSYFGSSGYTF	TGTGCCAGCAGTTACTTCGGGAGTAGTGGCTACACCTTC